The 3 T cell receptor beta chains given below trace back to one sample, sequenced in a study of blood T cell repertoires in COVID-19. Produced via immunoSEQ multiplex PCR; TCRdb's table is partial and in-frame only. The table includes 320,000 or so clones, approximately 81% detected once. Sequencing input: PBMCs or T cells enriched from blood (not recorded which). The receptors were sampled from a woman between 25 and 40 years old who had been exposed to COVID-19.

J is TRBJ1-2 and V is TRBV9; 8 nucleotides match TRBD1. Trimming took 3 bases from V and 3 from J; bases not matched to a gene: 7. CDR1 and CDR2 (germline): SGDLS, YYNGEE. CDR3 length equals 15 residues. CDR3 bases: TGTGCCAGCAGCGCCACAGGGGGTAGGGACTATGGCTACACCTTC. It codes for CASSATGGRDYGYTF.

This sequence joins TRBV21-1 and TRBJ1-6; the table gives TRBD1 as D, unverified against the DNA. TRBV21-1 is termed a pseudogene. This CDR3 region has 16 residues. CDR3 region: CASSKRRGGKMSPLHF. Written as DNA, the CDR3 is TGTGCCAGCAGCAAAAGGAGAGGGGGAAAGATGTCACCCCTCCACTTT.

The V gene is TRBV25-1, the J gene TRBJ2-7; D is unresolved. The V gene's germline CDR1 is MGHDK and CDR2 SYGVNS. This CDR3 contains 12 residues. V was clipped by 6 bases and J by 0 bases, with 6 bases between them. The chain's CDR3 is CASRQSSYEQYF. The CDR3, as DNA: TGTGCCAGCAGACAGAGCTCCTACGAGCAGTACTTC.